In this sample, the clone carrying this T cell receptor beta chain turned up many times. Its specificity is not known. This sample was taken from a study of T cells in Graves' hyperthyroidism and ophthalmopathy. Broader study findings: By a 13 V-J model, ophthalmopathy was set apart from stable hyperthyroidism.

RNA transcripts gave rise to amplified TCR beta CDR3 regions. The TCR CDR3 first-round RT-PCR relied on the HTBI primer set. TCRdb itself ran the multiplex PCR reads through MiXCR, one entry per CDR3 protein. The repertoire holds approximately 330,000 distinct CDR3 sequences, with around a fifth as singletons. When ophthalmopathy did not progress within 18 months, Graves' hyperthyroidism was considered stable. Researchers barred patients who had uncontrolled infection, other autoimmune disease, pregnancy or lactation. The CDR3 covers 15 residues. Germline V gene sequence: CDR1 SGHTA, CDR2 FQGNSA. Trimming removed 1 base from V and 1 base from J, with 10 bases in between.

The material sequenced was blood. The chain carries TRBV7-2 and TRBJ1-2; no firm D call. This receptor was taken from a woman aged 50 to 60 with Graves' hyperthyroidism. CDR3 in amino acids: CASSLGNRLNYGYTF. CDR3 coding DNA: TGTGCCAGCAGCTTAGGCAATCGGCTTAACTATGGCTACACCTTC.